One and the same sample provided the 20 T cell receptor beta chains below, sequenced in a study of blood T cell repertoires in COVID-19. The repertoire was sequenced with immunoSEQ multiplex PCR; TCRdb's copy has only in-frame clones and lacks some. The sample yields about 340,000 clones, around 86% seen once. Sequenced: PBMCs or T cells enriched from blood (not recorded which). These receptors originate from a woman aged 40 to 49 with acute COVID-19.

CDR3: CASSLPGLAGGSYNEQFF. In DNA, the CDR3 is TGTGCCAGCAGCTTACCAGGACTAGCGGGGGGCAGTTACAATGAGCAGTTCTTC. The genes are TRBV7-9 and TRBJ2-1, with 14 bases identical to TRBD2. This CDR3 has 18 amino acids. V dropped 2 bases and J dropped 4; count of bases not matched to a gene: 7. CDR1 SEHNR and CDR2 FQNEAQ come from the germline V gene (reference sequence).

The chain combines TRBV29-1 with TRBJ1-1; the D gene is possibly TRBD1 (6 bases). The germline V gene has CDR1 SQVTM and CDR2 ANQGSEA. The V gene lost 6 bases and the J gene lost 3 bases, with 11 bases spanning the gap. The CDR3 is 12 amino acids. CDR3 sequence (DNA): TGCAGCGTCGCGGACAGATACACTGAAGCTTTCTTT. Translating it yields CSVADRYTEAFF. The whole variable domain, filled in from reference TRBV29-1 and TRBJ1-1, reads SAVISQKPSRDICQRGTSLTIQCQVDSQVTMMFWYRQQPGQSLTLIATANQGSEATYESGFVIDKFPISRPNLTFSTLTVSNMSPEDSSIYLCSVADRYTEAFFGQGTRLTVV.

The J gene is TRBJ1-2, the V gene TRBV5-6; tentative D call: TRBD1 (6 bases). CDR3 length: 15 residues. V gave up 3 bases and J gave up 7 bases, with 19 bases separating them. Germline V lookup: CDR1 SGHDT, CDR2 YYEEEE. The chain's CDR3 is CASSSRLGALGGYTF. The CDR3 region has the DNA TGTGCCAGCAGCTCCAGACTGGGGGCACTCGGTGGCTACACCTTC.

J is TRBJ1-5 and V is TRBV5-1; 7 bases match TRBD1. V lost 0 bases, J lost 2 bases, and 2 bases stayed unmatched. CDR1 and CDR2 from the germline V gene are SGHRS and YFSETQ. This CDR3 comprises 15 residues. As DNA, the CDR3 is TGCGCCAGCAGCTTGGAGGGGACAGGCAATCAGCCCCAGCATTTT. Protein: CASSLEGTGNQPQHF.

This chain connects TRBV21-1 to TRBJ1-6. TRBV21-1 is a known pseudogene. The length of the CDR3 is 19 residues. CDR3 region: CASSKGGRMGSSYNSPLHF. Written as DNA, the CDR3 is TGTGCCAGCAGCAAGGGCGGTCGGATGGGGAGCTCCTATAATTCACCCCTCCACTTT.

The chain uses TRBV7-2 and TRBJ2-1; no clear D gene. V gave up 1 base and J gave up 9 bases, with 10 bases separating them. The germline V gene has CDR1 SGHTA and CDR2 FQGNSA. This CDR3 is 13 amino acids long. CDR3 nucleotide sequence: TGTGCCAGCAGCTTAGAACCGACGGGTGAGCAGTTCTTC. It is translated as CASSLEPTGEQFF.

V gene TRBV3-1 (or the pseudogene TRBV3-2) combines with J gene TRBJ2-6, with unresolved D. The CDR3 totals 20 residues. V lost 2 bases and J lost 0, with 20 bases in between. In germline, CDR1 is LGHDT, CDR2 YNNKEL (reference sequence). CDR3 sequence (DNA): TGTGCCAGCAGCCAAATCGGCACTAAACTCCTCTGCTCTGGGGCCAACGTCCTGACTTTC. This codes for CASSQIGTKLLCSGANVLTF.

V usage is TRBV7-9 and J usage is TRBJ1-4, with D perhaps TRBD1 (6 bases). Germline V gives CDR1 SEHNR, CDR2 FQNEAQ (reference sequence). Trimming took off 5 bases at V and 6 bases at J, with 13 bases between the two ends. This CDR3 contains 14 residues. The CDR3 is CASSQGGAYEKLFF. In nucleotides, the CDR3 is TGTGCCAGCAGCCAAGGGGGGGCGTATGAAAAACTGTTTTTT.

The CDR3 reads CASSPTSGGAETQYF. CDR3 DNA: TGTGCCAGCAGCCCGACTAGCGGGGGGGCGGAGACCCAGTACTTC. V gene TRBV7-2 combines with J gene TRBJ2-5, with 14 nucleotides matching TRBD2. This CDR3 contains 15 residues. Germline loops: CDR1 SGHTA, CDR2 FQGNSA. V shed 5 bases and J 5 bases; nucleotides not matched to a gene: 4.

The chain carries TRBV5-1 and TRBJ2-1; the D gene is possibly TRBD2 (7 bases). This CDR3 is built from 17 residues. V was trimmed by 0 bases and J by 8 bases, leaving 21 bases between them. Germline CDR1 SGHRS, CDR2 YFSETQ. The CDR3 DNA is TGCGCCAGCAGCTTGGCCTTTCGGGGGGCTGGTAACCATGAGCAGTTCTTC. This codes for CASSLAFRGAGNHEQFF.

The chain couples TRBV28 to TRBJ1-1; no clear D gene. Germline V lookup: CDR1 MDHEN, CDR2 SYDVKM. Trimming cost V 6 bases and J 5 bases, with 16 bases left between them. The CDR3 has 14 amino acids. CDR3 protein: CASSLDSPGTEAFF. The CDR3, as DNA: TGTGCCAGCAGCTTAGACTCTCCGGGGACTGAAGCTTTCTTT.

The J gene is TRBJ2-2, the V gene TRBV7-2; D call uncertain. The V end was cut by 7 bases, the J end by 1 base, with 7 bases between. This CDR3 is built from 13 residues. Germline assignment: CDR1 SGHTA and CDR2 FQGNSA. CDR3 residues: CASTFRNTGELFF. CDR3 sequence (DNA): TGTGCCAGCACCTTCAGGAACACCGGGGAGCTGTTTTTT.

The chain joins TRBV28 to TRBJ2-1; 9 positions agree with TRBD1. CDR3 size: 14 residues. Germline-derived CDR1 and CDR2 are MDHEN and SYDVKM. Losses at the gene ends were 8 bases for V and 5 bases for J; bases not matched to a gene: 7. The CDR3 coding sequence is TGTGCCAGCTGGGGACAGGGAGTCCACAATGAGCAGTTCTTC. Translated: CASWGQGVHNEQFF.

Only one count was recorded for this clone. Other DNA sequences in this specimen translate into the identical CDR3. The rearrangement joins TRBV27 to TRBJ1-1; TRBD1 is a possible D gene (6 bases). V was pared by 0 bases and J by 3 bases, with 8 bases between. CDR1 and CDR2 (germline): MNHEY, SMNVEV (reference sequence). This CDR3 spans 14 amino acids. CDR3 protein: CASSLSHRDTEAFF. CDR3 bases: TGTGCCAGCAGTTTATCGCACAGGGACACTGAAGCTTTCTTT.

V is TRBV7-2 and J is TRBJ1-3; D remains unclear. Germline V gives CDR1 SGHTA, CDR2 FQGNSA. V shed 5 bases and J shed 0 bases, with 5 bases lying between them. The CDR3 has 13 amino acids. The CDR3, as DNA: TGTGCCAGCAGCCTGAGCTCTGGAAACACCATATATTTT. Protein sequence: CASSLSSGNTIYF.

The CDR3 DNA sequence: TGTGCCAGCAGCTTACAGGGGCGCAACGAGCAGTACTTC. Translation gives CASSLQGRNEQYF. V usage is TRBV7-9 and J usage is TRBJ2-7; D may be TRBD1 (6 bases). The CDR3 totals 13 residues. Between the trimmed V and J ends, which lost 2 bases and 5 bases, there was a span of 10 bases. In germline, CDR1 is SEHNR, CDR2 FQNEAQ (reference sequence).

This sequence joins TRBV5-4 and TRBJ2-3; 8 bases are a match to TRBD1. Germline CDR1 reads SGHNT; CDR2 reads YYREEE (reference sequence). The CDR3 sequence is 16 residues long. Unmatched junction bases numbered 8, after V lost 1 base and J lost 4 bases. CDR3 coding DNA: TGTGCCAGCAGCTTGCTAGGGACAGGCAATGCAGATACGCAGTATTTT. It yields the protein CASSLLGTGNADTQYF. The variable domain in full, with the rest retrieved from reference TRBV5-4 and TRBJ2-3, is ETGVTQSPTHLIKTRGQQVTLRCSSQSGHNTVSWYQQALGQGPQFIFQYYREEENGRGNFPPRFSGLQFPNYSSELNVNALELDDSALYLCASSLLGTGNADTQYFGPGTRLTVL.

The rearrangement joins TRBV9 to TRBJ2-6; D perhaps matches TRBD1 (6 bases). The CDR3 runs 16 residues. Germline V CDR1 and CDR2: SGDLS, YYNGEE. The germline V and J ends were trimmed by 2 bases and 0 bases, with 9 bases remaining between them. The CDR3 nucleotides read TGTGCCAGCAGCGTGGGACAAATCTCTGGGGCCAACGTCCTGACTTTC. Its protein is CASSVGQISGANVLTF. Based on the CDR3 plus reference TRBV9 and TRBJ2-6, the full variable domain is DSGVTQTPKHLITATGQRVTLRCSPRSGDLSVYWYQQSLDQGLQFLIQYYNGEERAKGNILERFSAQQFPDLHSELNLSSLELGDSALYFCASSVGQISGANVLTFGAGSRLTVL.

Details on this clone: In the same sample, other DNA sequences code for this CDR3. This chain links TRBV12-3 or TRBV12-4 with TRBJ2-7; the D is unclear. CDR3 length: 12 amino acids. V gave up 0 bases and J gave up 6 bases, with 6 bases separating them. The CDR3 sequence: CASSLARGEQYF. CDR3 DNA sequence: TGTGCCAGCAGTTTAGCACGAGGCGAGCAGTACTTC.

The chain couples TRBV3-1 (or the pseudogene TRBV3-2) to TRBJ2-3, with D perhaps TRBD1 (7 bases). Germline lookup yields CDR1 LGHDT and CDR2 YNNKEL (reference sequence). The V and J ends lost 4 bases and 6 bases respectively, with 20 bases between them. This CDR3 has 16 residues. CDR3: CASSPFRQGLLDTQYF. DNA for the CDR3: TGTGCCAGCAGCCCCTTCCGACAGGGACTTCTGGATACGCAGTATTTT.